A single sample gave rise to the 27 T cell receptor beta chains below, sequenced in a study of blood T cell repertoires in COVID-19. Assay: immunoSEQ multiplex PCR; the TCRdb copy retains only in-frame clones and omits some. There are around 480,000 clones in the sample; approximately 88% occur only once, and roughly 12% lies in the top ten. Sequencing input: peripheral blood. These receptor sequences come from a woman aged 50 to 60 with COVID-19, enrolled during active disease.

The chain couples TRBV9 to TRBJ1-1; 9 bases align to TRBD1. V dropped 2 bases and J dropped 2; count of bases not matched to a gene: 7. Germline CDR1 is SGDLS and CDR2 is YYNGEE. The CDR3 loop spans 16 amino acids. CDR3 nucleotide sequence: TGTGCCAGCAGCGTCTTCGAGACAGGGGGAAACACTGAAGCTTTCTTT. This encodes CASSVFETGGNTEAFF.

This sequence joins TRBV3-1 (or the pseudogene TRBV3-2) and TRBJ2-7, with a possible D match to TRBD2 (7 bases). With 4 bases removed from V and 6 bases from J, the gap between germline ends came to 16 bases. CDR1 is LGHDT and CDR2 is YNNKEL in the germline V gene (reference sequence). CDR3 length: 14 amino acids. For the CDR3, the DNA is TGTGCCAGCAGCCGGGGGGGGCCACAAGGCGAGCAGTACTTC. This translates into CASSRGGPQGEQYF.

The chain joins TRBV30 to TRBJ2-1; 8 nucleotides align to TRBD2. The germline gives CDR1 GTSNPN, CDR2 SVGIG (reference sequence). The CDR3 runs 15 residues. V trimming: 3 bases; J trimming: 4 bases; junction bases outside the gene matches: 8. CDR3 protein: CAWSPRGGPYNEQFF. The CDR3 DNA follows: TGTGCCTGGAGCCCCCGCGGGGGGCCATACAATGAGCAGTTCTTC.

The V call is TRBV20-1, the J call TRBJ1-1, with D unclear. There are 11 residues in the CDR3. Deletions cut 8 bases from V and 3 bases from J, with 10 bases between. In germline, CDR1 is DFQATT, CDR2 SNEGSKA (reference sequence). The CDR3 coding sequence is TGCAGTTGCTCAGAATACACTGAAGCTTTCTTT. Translation gives CSCSEYTEAFF.

The V and J genes are TRBV6-6 and TRBJ1-1, with D possibly being TRBD1 (5 bases). The V gene lost 6 bases and the J gene lost 2 bases, with 10 bases spanning the gap. Germline-derived CDR1 and CDR2 are MNHNY and SVGAGI (reference sequence). CDR3 length: 13 amino acids. The CDR3 loop reads CASSFDRNTEAFF. CDR3 coding DNA: TGTGCCAGCAGCTTCGACAGAAACACTGAAGCTTTCTTT.

This chain uses TRBV2 with TRBJ1-4; no firm D call. CDR3 size: 14 residues. Trimming removed 1 base from V and 8 bases from J, with 11 bases in between. The germline V gene has CDR1 SNHLY and CDR2 FYNNEI. CDR3 nucleotide sequence: TGTGCCAGCAGTGAAGTTGGACCGGGGGAAAAACTGTTTTTT. Protein: CASSEVGPGEKLFF.

The chain is built from TRBV12-5 and TRBJ2-7, with D tentatively TRBD2 (5 bases). The CDR3 has 14 amino acids. V lost 6 bases, J lost 0 bases, and 12 bases lay in between. The germline V gene encodes CDR1 LGHNT and CDR2 FRNRAP. The CDR3 sequence is CASGTPGGSYEQYF. The CDR3 DNA follows: TGTGCTAGTGGCACCCCTGGAGGCTCCTACGAGCAGTACTTC.

The CDR3 here is CASSLNAVNYTF. CDR3 sequence (DNA): TGTGCCAGCAGTTTAAACGCAGTTAACTACACCTTC. J is TRBJ1-2 and V is TRBV12-3 or TRBV12-4, with D hard to call. V was shortened by 2 bases and J by 10 bases, with 11 bases between the two germline ends. CDR3 length: 12 residues.

The genes are TRBV5-1 and TRBJ2-1; D might be TRBD2 (6 bases). The CDR3 loop spans 15 amino acids. With 5 bases removed from V and 5 bases from J, the gap between germline ends came to 17 bases. Germline-derived CDR1 and CDR2 are SGHRS and YFSETQ. The CDR3 DNA is TGCGCCAGCAGTATTCGCGCGGGGCGTAACAATGAGCAGTTCTTC. It codes for CASSIRAGRNNEQFF.

A few counts support this clone. The identical CDR3 is also encoded by other nucleotide sequences in the sample. The rearrangement uses TRBV5-1 and TRBJ2-3, with no clear D. Germline lookup yields CDR1 SGHRS and CDR2 YFSETQ. This CDR3 contains 12 residues. V was trimmed by 3 bases and J by 1 base, leaving 3 bases between them. Here the CDR3 reads CASSSGTDTQYF. DNA for the CDR3: TGCGCCAGCAGCTCAGGCACAGATACGCAGTATTTT.

This chain links TRBV11-2 with TRBJ2-5; D is ambiguous. The germline V and J ends were trimmed by 1 base and 8 bases, with 11 bases remaining between them. CDR1 and CDR2 from the germline V gene are SGHAT and FQNNGV. The CDR3 runs to 13 residues. This chain's CDR3 is CASSLGSRPTQYF. CDR3 DNA sequence: TGTGCCAGCAGCTTAGGTAGTCGCCCCACCCAGTACTTC.

The chain joins TRBV11-2 to TRBJ1-4; TRBD1 agrees at 9 bases. In germline, CDR1 is SGHAT, CDR2 FQNNGV. The CDR3 is 15 amino acids. With 5 bases clipped from V and 5 bases from J, the junction kept 6 bases outside the gene matches. The CDR3 spells CASSPGQGPNEKLFF. DNA of the CDR3: TGTGCCAGCAGCCCTGGACAGGGGCCCAATGAAAAACTGTTTTTT.

This rearrangement joins TRBV5-1 to TRBJ2-7; 7 nucleotides match TRBD2. The CDR3 sequence is 13 residues long. J lost 5 bases, V lost 5 bases, and 7 bases had no gene match. Germline V gene sequence: CDR1 SGHRS, CDR2 YFSETQ. For the CDR3, the DNA is TGCGCCAGCAGGCGGGGGACGGCCGACGAGCAGTACTTC. Protein product: CASRRGTADEQYF.

This clone was picked up many times. The chain couples TRBV18 to TRBJ2-2; D is undetermined. The CDR3 is 15 residues long. Trimming stripped 6 bases from V and 0 bases from J, with 11 bases between. CDR1 and CDR2 from the germline V gene are KGHSH and LQKENI. The CDR3 DNA is TGTGCCAGCTCCCCTGGGCAGTCGAACACCGGGGAGCTGTTTTTT. Protein product: CASSPGQSNTGELFF.

This clone turned up a few times. The chain couples TRBV27 to TRBJ1-3; D unresolved. The V end was cut by 5 bases, the J end by 4 bases, with 9 bases between. This CDR3 region has 13 residues. Germline V gives CDR1 MNHEY, CDR2 SMNVEV (reference sequence). The CDR3 region is CASSAYSGNTIYF. The CDR3 bases are TGTGCCAGCAGTGCCTATTCGGGAAACACCATATATTTT.

This clone came up once. The genes are TRBV6-5 and TRBJ1-3; D gene uncertain. Germline CDR1 and CDR2: MNHEY and SVGAGI. This CDR3 is 14 amino acids long. The germline V and J ends were trimmed by 6 bases and 0 bases, with 9 bases remaining between them. In DNA, the CDR3 is TGTGCCAGCAGAACATTGTACTCTGGAAACACCATATATTTT. It yields the protein CASRTLYSGNTIYF.

The rearrangement uses TRBV6-4 and TRBJ2-3, with D perhaps TRBD2 (7 bases). The V gene's germline CDR1 is MRHNA and CDR2 SNTAGT. The CDR3 runs 15 residues. Trimming took off 4 bases at V and 6 bases at J, with 17 bases between the two ends. The CDR3 nucleotides read TGTGCCAGCAGTGCCTTCGGGGGGCCCCGGGATACGCAGTATTTT. It yields the protein CASSAFGGPRDTQYF.

The chain combines TRBV29-1 with TRBJ2-5; 8 bases line up with TRBD1. The CDR3 has 16 amino acids. Germline lookup yields CDR1 SQVTM and CDR2 ANQGSEA. V dropped 6 bases and J dropped 5; count of bases not matched to a gene: 17. The CDR3 nucleotides read TGCAGCGTCCGAAGATTAGGGCAGGGGGCTTGGGAGACCCAGTACTTC. Protein: CSVRRLGQGAWETQYF.

The rearrangement uses TRBV30 and TRBJ1-6; D is ambiguous. Germline V gene sequence: CDR1 GTSNPN, CDR2 SVGIG (reference sequence). Trimming took 3 bases from V and 4 from J, leaving 7 bases between them. The CDR3 is made up of 13 amino acids. The CDR3 DNA reads as TGTGCCTGGAGCAGCGGGTATAATTCACCCCTCCACTTT. It codes for CAWSSGYNSPLHF.

The chain carries TRBV18 and TRBJ2-1, with D tentatively TRBD1 (6 bases). CDR1 and CDR2 (germline): KGHSH, LQKENI. This CDR3 contains 15 residues. Deletions cut 5 bases from V and 0 bases from J, with 11 bases between. CDR3 amino acids: CASSRDTSSYNEQFF. The CDR3 DNA reads TGTGCCAGCTCAAGGGACACGAGCTCCTACAATGAGCAGTTCTTC. The variable domain in full, with the rest retrieved from reference TRBV18 and TRBJ2-1, is NAGVMQNPRHLVRRRGQEARLRCSPMKGHSHVYWYRQLPEEGLKFMVYLQKENIIDESGMPKERFSAEFPKEGPSILRIQQVVRGDSAAYFCASSRDTSSYNEQFFGPGTRLTVL.

The V gene is TRBV3-1 (or the pseudogene TRBV3-2), the J gene TRBJ2-1, with 14 bases matching TRBD2. Trimming at V came to 1 base and at J to 3 bases, leaving 8 bases not matched to a gene. The CDR3 covers 19 residues. The germline V gene has CDR1 LGHDT and CDR2 YNNKEL (reference sequence). This CDR3 reads CASSQGSGTSGGFYNEQFF. The CDR3, as DNA: TGTGCCAGCAGCCAAGGGTCGGGGACTAGCGGGGGCTTCTACAATGAGCAGTTCTTC.

The rearrangement joins TRBV5-1 to TRBJ2-1; 13 bases are a match to TRBD2. Germline trimming cut 4 bases from V and 5 bases from J; bases unmatched to any gene: 3. The germline CDR1 and CDR2 sequences are SGHRS and YFSETQ. The length of the CDR3 is 15 residues. Here the CDR3 reads CASSIGLAGDNEQFF. CDR3 nucleotides: TGCGCCAGCAGCATCGGACTAGCGGGGGACAATGAGCAGTTCTTC.

V usage is TRBV5-1 and J usage is TRBJ2-7; 8 nucleotides match TRBD2. The V gene's germline CDR1 is SGHRS and CDR2 YFSETQ. The junction had 7 bases not matched to a gene; V was cut back by 2 bases and J by 0 bases. The length of the CDR3 is 16 residues. This CDR3 reads CASSFDPRGVSYEQYF. The CDR3 region has the DNA TGCGCCAGCAGCTTTGACCCGCGGGGGGTCTCCTACGAGCAGTACTTC.

This chain uses TRBV28 with TRBJ1-2; a possible D gene is TRBD1 (5 bases). Trimming cost V 8 bases and J 3 bases, with 16 bases left between them. The germline gives CDR1 MDHEN, CDR2 SYDVKM. The CDR3 has 14 residues. CDR3 amino acids: CASGEGGADYGYTF. The CDR3, as DNA: TGTGCCAGCGGTGAAGGAGGGGCGGACTATGGCTACACCTTC.

Comment on this clone: Other nucleotide sequences from this sample produce the same CDR3. V usage is TRBV10-3 and J usage is TRBJ2-1; 10 bases line up with TRBD1. The V gene's germline CDR1 is ENHRY and CDR2 SYGVKD. The CDR3 spans 14 residues. The V gene end was trimmed by 4 bases and the J gene end by 7 bases; junction bases not matched to a gene: 4. The CDR3 DNA reads TGTGCCATCAGTGGGGACAGGGGTCGGAATGAGCAGTTCTTC. It translates to CAISGDRGRNEQFF.

The chain has TRBV3-1 (or the pseudogene TRBV3-2) and TRBJ2-3, with a possible D match to TRBD1 (6 bases). CDR1 LGHDT and CDR2 YNNKEL come from the germline V gene (reference sequence). Trimming pared 4 bases from V and 2 bases from J, leaving 13 bases between. The CDR3 sequence is 15 residues long. The CDR3 loop is CASSPRGAATDTQYF. The CDR3 DNA reads as TGTGCCAGCAGCCCCAGGGGAGCGGCCACAGATACGCAGTATTTT.

This clone was seen only once. This rearrangement joins TRBV11-2 to TRBJ1-1; tentatively, D is TRBD1 (5 bases). Germline loops: CDR1 SGHAT, CDR2 FQNNGV. The CDR3 totals 15 residues. Trimming took off 8 bases at V and 0 bases at J, with 16 bases between the two ends. CDR3 sequence: CASRGGRRLNTEAFF. The CDR3 DNA follows: TGTGCCAGCCGGGGGGGAAGGCGATTGAACACTGAAGCTTTCTTT.